A single sample is the source of the 8 T cell receptor beta chains below, sequenced in a study of shared clonotypes between healthy human individuals. Naive CD8 cells were CD45RO-negative, positively selected for CCR7, excluding terminally differentiated effector memory CD45RA+ cells. Sequencing was performed with immunoSEQ multiplex PCR; in TCRdb, only in-frame clones are kept and a portion is missing. The table lists around 650,000 clones, 95% to 96% of them singletons. The sequenced sample was naive CD8+ T cells sorted from blood. The receptors come from a woman in her 30s in good health.

This chain joins TRBV14 and TRBJ2-1, with D tentatively TRBD2 (6 bases). Germline V CDR1 and CDR2: SGHDN, FVKESK. Deletions cut 7 bases from V and 2 bases from J, with 15 bases between. The length of the CDR3 is 15 residues. CDR3 coding DNA: TGTGCCAGCACCCGGCGGGGCGGCGCCTACAATGAGCAGTTCTTC. Translation: CASTRRGGAYNEQFF.

The chain has TRBV6-1 and TRBJ2-7; D may be TRBD2 (5 bases). The CDR3 contains 14 residues. V was shortened by 1 base and J by 4 bases, with 11 bases between the two germline ends. CDR1 and CDR2 (germline): MNHNS, SASEGT. In DNA form, the CDR3 reads TGTGCCAGCAGTGAAGGAATGACTATTTACGAGCAGTACTTC. Its protein product is CASSEGMTIYEQYF.

This clone was found a few times. The genes are TRBV30 and TRBJ1-1, with D tentatively TRBD1 (5 bases). The V and J ends lost 2 bases and 8 bases respectively, with 12 bases between them. This CDR3 has 12 residues. CDR1 is GTSNPN, CDR2 SVGIG, per germline (reference sequence). The CDR3 bases are TGTGCCTGGAGTTTTACCGGGGACGAAGCTTTCTTT. It yields the protein CAWSFTGDEAFF.

This chain uses TRBV27 with TRBJ2-2; D remains ambiguous. The CDR3 length is 14 residues. The germline V gene has CDR1 MNHEY and CDR2 SMNVEV (reference sequence). The V and J ends lost 7 bases and 0 bases respectively, with 9 bases between them. The CDR3, as DNA: TGTGCCAGCACAAAGTGGGCGAACACCGGGGAGCTGTTTTTT. Encoded protein: CASTKWANTGELFF.

The CDR3 region is CASRTGATDTQYF. CDR3 nucleotides: TGCGCCAGCAGAACGGGGGCCACAGATACGCAGTATTTT. The V gene is TRBV5-1, the J gene TRBJ2-3; D assignment may be TRBD1 or TRBD2 (6 bases each). The germline V gene has CDR1 SGHRS and CDR2 YFSETQ. The CDR3 spans 13 residues. Trimming left V 5 bases short and J 2 bases short, with 9 bases between.

The chain employs TRBV6-1 and TRBJ1-1; TRBD1 matches at 7 bases. Germline CDR1 is MNHNS and CDR2 is SASEGT. Trimming cost V 2 bases and J 1 base; bases outside gene matches: 4. The CDR3 is 15 residues long. CDR3 protein: CASSEKDRRNTEAFF. CDR3 in DNA: TGTGCCAGCAGTGAAAAGGACAGGAGGAACACTGAAGCTTTCTTT.

The J gene is TRBJ2-2, the V gene TRBV19, with TRBD2 identical over 11 bases. This CDR3 comprises 16 residues. Unmatched junction bases numbered 7, after V lost 4 bases and J lost 6 bases. CDR1 is LNHDA, CDR2 SQIVND, per germline (reference sequence). CDR3 amino acids: CASSTGLAVWSGELFF. CDR3 in DNA: TGTGCCAGTAGTACGGGACTAGCGGTTTGGTCCGGGGAGCTGTTTTTT.

The chain couples TRBV19 to TRBJ1-5; D is perhaps TRBD1 (5 bases). This CDR3 has 13 amino acids. Germline V CDR1 and CDR2: LNHDA, SQIVND (reference sequence). The germline V and J ends were trimmed by 8 bases and 1 base, with 9 bases remaining between them. The CDR3 DNA reads as TGTGCCAGTGCCCCAGGGAGCAATCAGCCCCAGCATTTT. It translates to CASAPGSNQPQHF. Combining the CDR3 with reference TRBV19 and TRBJ1-5 gives the whole variable domain DGGITQSPKYLFRKEGQNVTLSCEQNLNHDAMYWYRQDPGQGLRLIYYSQIVNDFQKGDIAEGYSVSREKKESFPLTVTSAQKNPTAFYLCASAPGSNQPQHFGDGTRLSIL.